This is a list of T cell receptor beta chains from one sample in a study of beta chain features in type 1 diabetes. Clones were read by immunoSEQ multiplex PCR, and TCRdb kept only the in-frame ones, dropping some. The table includes roughly 700,000 clones, around an eighth detected once. The source material was naive CD4+ T cells from blood. The receptor source for this set is a man younger than 35 with type 1 diabetes. Each CDR3 is given with its conserved first and last residue. The order of the fields is D gene, V gene, J gene, clone size, CDR3 DNA, CDR3 protein. A D gene is named only where the DNA matches it firmly. Only part of the rows carry a size: once, few, many, or a class if the clone is expanded.

.	TRBV6-1	TRBJ1-1	.	TGTAATGTCGGGGGGATTCAGAACACTGAAGCTTTCTTT	CNVGGIQNTEAFF
TRBD1	TRBV30	TRBJ1-5	.	TGTGCCTGGAGTGTAAGTCAGGGGGCTGGGCAGCCCCAGCATTTT	CAWSVSQGAGQPQHF
.	TRBV23-1	TRBJ1-3	.	TGCGCCAGCAGTCATGGGGGGTGTCATGGAAACACCATATATTTT	CASSHGGCHGNTIYF
TRBD2	TRBV14	TRBJ2-7	few	TGTGCCAGCAGCCAGAGGACTAGCGGGATCTCCTACGAGCAGTACTTC	CASSQRTSGISYEQYF
.	TRBV2	TRBJ2-5	few	TGTGCCAGCAAATTCGAATCCGATGGGGAGACCCAGTACTTC	CASKFESDGETQYF
TRBD1	TRBV5-1	TRBJ2-1	.	TGCGCCAGCAGCGCCCCCGGGACAGGGATCAACAATGAGCAGTTCTTC	CASSAPGTGINNEQFF
.	TRBV14	TRBJ1-4	.	TGTGCCAGCAGCCTTGTTCGTGGTAGTGAAAAACTGTTTTTT	CASSLVRGSEKLFF
.	TRBV10-3	TRBJ1-1	few	TGTGCCATCAGTGACCGGGGCATGAACACTGAAGCTTTCTTT	CAISDRGMNTEAFF
TRBD1	TRBV9	TRBJ2-1	.	TGTGCCAGCAGCCCCTCGACAGGGGGCTGGGATGAGCAGTTCTTC	CASSPSTGGWDEQFF
TRBD2	TRBV19	TRBJ2-1	.	TGTGCCAGTAGTACTCGGGGGGGCCTTACGGATGAGCAGTTCTTC	CASSTRGGLTDEQFF
.	TRBV7-6	TRBJ2-7	.	TGTGCCAGCAGCTTAGCAGGGGCTGCGTCCTACGAGCAGTACTTC	CASSLAGAASYEQYF
.	TRBV6-5	TRBJ2-7	few	TGTGCCAGCAGTTTGACTCCCTCAGCAGAGGGCGAGCAGTACTTC	CASSLTPSAEGEQYF
.	TRBV28	TRBJ1-4	.	TGTGCCAGCAGTCGGAGCTCAACTAATGAAAAACTGTTTTTT	CASSRSSTNEKLFF
.	TRBV29-1	TRBJ1-3	few	TGCAGCGTTGTAAACAGGAAAGCCTCTGGAAACACCATATATTTT	CSVVNRKASGNTIYF
.	TRBV7-9	TRBJ1-2	.	TGTGCCAGCAGCTTACGGGATGAGAACTATGGCTACACCTTC	CASSLRDENYGYTF
.	TRBV19	TRBJ1-1	few	TGTGCCAGTAGTAGGGGGACGGCGAACACTGAAGCTTTCTTT	CASSRGTANTEAFF
.	TRBV9	TRBJ2-3	few	TGTGCCAGCAGCGTCCAAGAAACAGATACGCAGTATTTT	CASSVQETDTQYF
.	TRBV4-1	TRBJ2-3	few	TGCGCCAGCAGCCTTCCCGGGGATACGCAGTATTTT	CASSLPGDTQYF
.	TRBV29-1	TRBJ1-3	few	TGCAGCGCTGGGGGGGTGTCCTCTGGAAACACCATATATTTT	CSAGGVSSGNTIYF
.	TRBV7-2	TRBJ1-5	.	TGTGCCAGCAGCTCGACCGACAGGAACGGGCCCCAGCATTTT	CASSSTDRNGPQHF
TRBD2	TRBV11-3	TRBJ2-5	few	TGTGCCAGCAGCTTAGATCTAGCGGGGGAGACCCAGTACTTC	CASSLDLAGETQYF
.	TRBV7-9	TRBJ2-7	.	TGTGCCAGCAGCTTAGAGGGCTTGGGAGCGCACTACGAGCAGTACTTC	CASSLEGLGAHYEQYF
.	TRBV30	TRBJ1-2	.	TGTGCCTGGAGTCCGACGGGGGGCTATGGCTACACCTTC	CAWSPTGGYGYTF
.	TRBV7-9	TRBJ1-1	few	TGTGCCAGCAGCTTAAAGGGTGTGGACACTGAAGCTTTCTTT	CASSLKGVDTEAFF
TRBD2	TRBV5-4	TRBJ2-1	few	TGTGCCAGCAGCTTAGAGAGCGGGGCCTACAATGAGCAGTTCTTC	CASSLESGAYNEQFF
.	TRBV6-5	TRBJ2-2	few	TGTGCCAGCAGTTCTCAAGGCGGAACTGCGGCCGGGGAGCTGTTTTTT	CASSSQGGTAAGELFF
.	TRBV5-1	TRBJ2-1	.	TGCGCCAGCAGCGTGTACAGGGAGGGCAATGAGCAGTTCTTC	CASSVYREGNEQFF